One and the same sample provided the 12 T cell receptor beta chains below, sequenced in a study of T cells in Graves' hyperthyroidism and ophthalmopathy (dated by TCRdb to the late 2010s). Library preparation was by multiplex PCR. Sequencing was performed on an Illumina HiSeq 2000. Amplification of TCR beta CDR3 regions was carried out from RNA transcripts. The TCR CDR3 was subjected to a first round of RT-PCR using the HTBI primer set and the Qiagen OneStep RT-PCR kit. Starting from the raw public reads, TCRdb applied fastp trimming at Q25, assembled clones with MiXCR and retained in-frame beta chains. Identical CDR3 proteins give one entry, which carries the most common genes and DNA. Here the sample has about 580,000 distinct CDR3 sequences; approximately 15% occur a single time. Roughly 5.5% of the sample lies in the top ten. What was sequenced was blood. These receptors came from a woman aged 30 to 39 with Graves' hyperthyroidism that later progressed to Graves' ophthalmopathy.

Only a few counts were recorded for this clonotype. V gene TRBV29-1 combines with J gene TRBJ2-7; 7 bases are a match to TRBD2. CDR1 SQVTM and CDR2 ANQGSEA come from the germline V gene. The ends lost 4 bases at V and 1 base at J; junction bases unmatched: 4. The CDR3 extends over 13 amino acids. CDR3 sequence: CSVGSGGSYEQYF. In nucleotides, the CDR3 is TGCAGCGTTGGGTCGGGGGGATCCTACGAGCAGTACTTC.

This clonotype appeared many times. V gene TRBV20-1 combines with J gene TRBJ2-7; 9 bases map to TRBD2. Germline assignment: CDR1 DFQATT and CDR2 SNEGSKA (reference sequence). The CDR3 sequence is 15 residues long. The trim removed 0 bases at V and 1 base at J, leaving 4 bases unmatched. In nucleotides, the CDR3 is TGCAGTGCTAGAGATCCTAGCGGGGTTTCCTACGAGCAGTACTTC. This sequence encodes CSARDPSGVSYEQYF.

With respect to this clonotype: Without the conserved terminal phenylalanine or tryptophan, this CDR3 likely stems from a read error. The rearrangement uses TRBV24-1 and TRBJ1-5; D may be TRBD1 (5 bases). CDR1 KGHDR and CDR2 SFDVKD come from the germline V gene. This CDR3 contains 13 residues. V lost 4 bases, J lost 7 bases, and 10 bases lay in between. Written as DNA, the CDR3 is TGTGCCACCAGTGAGGGGGTCCGACAGCCCCAGCATCTT. Amino acids: CATSEGVRQPQHL.

The chain couples TRBV7-2 to TRBJ2-7, with 9 bases fitting TRBD2. From germline, CDR1 is SGHTA and CDR2 FQGNSA. Losses at the gene ends were 6 bases for V and 5 bases for J; bases not matched to a gene: 5. This CDR3 has 13 residues. This chain's CDR3 is CASRVSGSHEQYF. The CDR3 region has the DNA TGTGCCAGCAGAGTTAGCGGGAGTCACGAGCAGTACTTC.

Details on this clonotype: A read error may explain this, as a much larger clone is one base away. The chain links TRBV6-2 or TRBV6-3 to TRBJ2-1, with 12 bases matching TRBD2. The V gene end was trimmed by 5 bases and the J gene end by 7 bases; junction bases not matched to a gene: 9. Germline V CDR1 and CDR2: MNHEY, SVGEGT. The CDR3 has 16 residues. The CDR3 DNA sequence: TGTGCCAGCAGTGACCTAGCGGGAGGGCCCAGGAATGAGCAGTTCTTC. This encodes CASSDLAGGPRNEQFF.

This clonotype was counted ten times or more. The genes are TRBV9 and TRBJ1-2, with D unresolved. Trimming shortened V by 1 base and J by 3 bases, and 4 bases separated the two germline ends. The germline V gene encodes CDR1 SGDLS and CDR2 YYNGEE. The CDR3 is 12 residues long. CDR3 amino acids: CASSVQHYGYTF. The DNA of the CDR3 is TGTGCCAGCAGCGTACAGCACTATGGCTACACCTTC.

This clonotype showed up many times. The V call is TRBV20-1, the J call TRBJ2-7; possibly TRBD2 for D (6 bases). The CDR3 runs 16 residues. The V end was cut by 2 bases, the J end by 2 bases, with 19 bases between. The germline V gene has CDR1 DFQATT and CDR2 SNEGSKA (reference sequence). CDR3 amino acids: CSARPYGTPYPYEQYF. CDR3 nucleotide sequence: TGCAGTGCTAGACCCTATGGGACTCCTTATCCCTACGAGCAGTACTTC.

This rearrangement joins TRBV12-3 or TRBV12-4 to TRBJ1-5; 11 bases agree with TRBD1. The V gene end was trimmed by 3 bases and the J gene end by 4 bases; junction bases not matched to a gene: 5. The CDR3 runs 16 residues. CDR3 residues: CASSFTGTGGNQPQHF. CDR3 nucleotide sequence: TGTGCCAGCAGTTTTACCGGGACAGGGGGGAATCAGCCCCAGCATTTT.

The sample holds many counts of this clonotype. The chain employs TRBV10-2 and TRBJ1-4; the match to TRBD1 covers 7 bases. The length of the CDR3 is 15 residues. The germline gives CDR1 WSHSY, CDR2 SAAADI. The ends lost 7 bases at V and 1 base at J; junction bases unmatched: 6. For the CDR3, the DNA is TGCGCCAGCACGAGGGGGCAGGGAACTAATGAAAAACTGTTTTTT. It encodes CASTRGQGTNEKLFF.

CDR3 bases: TGCGCCAGCAGCATGGCTACAGGTTCGTACAATGAGCAGTTCTTC. Translated, it gives CASSMATGSYNEQFF. This chain connects TRBV5-1 to TRBJ2-1; TRBD1 is a possible D gene (5 bases). The germline V gene has CDR1 SGHRS and CDR2 YFSETQ. V dropped 4 bases and J dropped 4 bases, with 15 bases sitting between them. The CDR3 totals 15 residues.

This clonotype came up many times. The chain carries TRBV2 and TRBJ1-2; TRBD1 might be the D (5 bases). The CDR3 is made up of 14 amino acids. Germline lookup yields CDR1 SNHLY and CDR2 FYNNEI. V lost 5 bases and J lost 2, with 12 bases in between. Here the CDR3 reads CASSRGRENYGYTF. The CDR3 DNA follows: TGTGCCAGCAGTCGTGGCAGGGAAAACTATGGCTACACCTTC.

This clonotype was counted only a few times. The chain links TRBV20-1 to TRBJ2-7; maybe TRBD1 (6 bases). Trimming removed 2 bases at V and 3 bases at J, with 17 bases between. Germline CDR1 is DFQATT and CDR2 is SNEGSKA (reference sequence). This CDR3 contains 15 residues. The CDR3 is CSARKDRDTDYEQYF. DNA of the CDR3: TGCAGTGCTAGAAAAGACCGGGACACGGACTACGAGCAGTACTTC.